The text below deals with one T cell receptor beta chain. Authors' processing steps: Reference gene primer amplification gave estimated nucleated cell counts. Profiled with immunoSEQ multiplex PCR; TCRdb holds only in-frame clones, not every one. V and J calls plus clone size are reproduced from that table; the DNA served to infer D and trimming. The sample lists about 130,000 clones, 85% to 90% occurring once. Trimming cost V 0 bases and J 7 bases; bases outside gene matches: 11. This CDR3 has 16 residues. Germline V gene sequence: CDR1 SGHRS, CDR2 YFSETQ. These data come from a study of blood T cell repertoires in COVID-19. The wider study: COVID-19 samples from acute and convalescent phases originated in the United States, Italy and Spain. T cells, B-cell-depleted T cells, or PBMCs supplied cDNA or gDNA.

This rearrangement joins TRBV5-1 to TRBJ2-3; 7 bases are a match to TRBD1. This clonotype was obtained from a man of 80 years or more with active or convalescent COVID-19. Sequenced: peripheral blood. CDR3: CASSLEYKGAINTQYF. Here the CDR3 DNA reads TGCGCCAGCAGCTTGGAGTATAAGGGGGCGATCAATACGCAGTATTTT.